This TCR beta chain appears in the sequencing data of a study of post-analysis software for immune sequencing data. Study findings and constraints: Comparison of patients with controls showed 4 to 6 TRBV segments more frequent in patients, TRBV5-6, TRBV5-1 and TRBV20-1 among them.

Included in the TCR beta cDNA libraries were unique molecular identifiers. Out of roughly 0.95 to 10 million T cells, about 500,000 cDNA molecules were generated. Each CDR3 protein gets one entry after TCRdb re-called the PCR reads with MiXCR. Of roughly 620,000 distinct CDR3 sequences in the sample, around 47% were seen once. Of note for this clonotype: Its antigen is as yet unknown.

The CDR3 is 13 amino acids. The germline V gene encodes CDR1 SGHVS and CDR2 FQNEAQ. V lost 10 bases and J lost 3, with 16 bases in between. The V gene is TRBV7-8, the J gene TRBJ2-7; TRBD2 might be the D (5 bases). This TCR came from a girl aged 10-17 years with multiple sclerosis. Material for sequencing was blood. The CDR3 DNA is TGTGCCATCTCGAGGGAATCGCACTACGAGCAGTACTTC. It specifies CAISRESHYEQYF. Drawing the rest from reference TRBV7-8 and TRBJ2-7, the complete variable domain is GAGVSQSPRYKVAKRGQDVALRCDPISGHVSLFWYQQALGQGPEFLTYFQNEAQLDKSGLPSDRFFAERPEGSVSTLKIQRTQQEDSAVYLCAISRESHYEQYFGPGTRLTVT.